The next 2 T cell receptor beta chains were all read from a single sample in a study of spatial heterogeneity in lung cancer. In TCRdb, the 5' RACE reads were re-called with MiXCR into one record per CDR3 protein. This sample has 1,500 to 2,000 distinct CDR3 sequences, with around 14% found just once. Time point given: sample taken at primary tumor resection. The sample consisted of normal lung tissue next to the tumor, taken at surgery. All receptors derive from a male donor with early-stage non-small cell lung cancer.

This clonotype counts as medium-sized. The chain couples TRBV7-8 to TRBJ1-4; tentatively, D is TRBD1 (5 bases). Germline V gives CDR1 SGHVS, CDR2 FQNEAQ. Trimming took off 0 bases at V and 10 bases at J, with 18 bases between the two ends. The CDR3 runs 16 residues. The CDR3 DNA reads TGTGCCAGCAGCTTAGCGGGGCGGGGAGAGGGGAGAAAACTGTTTTTT. This gives the protein CASSLAGRGEGRKLFF.

By sample fraction, this clonotype is large (0.1 to 1%). The chain links TRBV6-2 or TRBV6-3 to TRBJ2-1; no clear D gene. V shed 6 bases and J shed 8 bases, with 14 bases lying between them. Germline lookup yields CDR1 MNHEY and CDR2 SVGEGT. This CDR3 is 13 amino acids long. CDR3 DNA: TGTGCCAGCAGCCAAGGTCAAACGGATGAGCAGTTCTTC. Residues: CASSQGQTDEQFF.